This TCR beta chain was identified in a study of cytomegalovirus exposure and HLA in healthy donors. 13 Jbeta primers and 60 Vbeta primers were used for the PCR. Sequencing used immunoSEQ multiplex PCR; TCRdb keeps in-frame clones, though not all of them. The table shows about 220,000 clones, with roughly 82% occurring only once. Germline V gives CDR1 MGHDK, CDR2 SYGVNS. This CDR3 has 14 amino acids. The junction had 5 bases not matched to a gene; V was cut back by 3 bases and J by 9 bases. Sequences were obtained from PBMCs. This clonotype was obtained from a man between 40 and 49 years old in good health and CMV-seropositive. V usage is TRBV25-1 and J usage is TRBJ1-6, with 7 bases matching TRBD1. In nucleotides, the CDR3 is TGTGCCAGCAGTGACCCAGGGGGTTCTTCACCCCTCCACTTT. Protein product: CASSDPGGSSPLHF.